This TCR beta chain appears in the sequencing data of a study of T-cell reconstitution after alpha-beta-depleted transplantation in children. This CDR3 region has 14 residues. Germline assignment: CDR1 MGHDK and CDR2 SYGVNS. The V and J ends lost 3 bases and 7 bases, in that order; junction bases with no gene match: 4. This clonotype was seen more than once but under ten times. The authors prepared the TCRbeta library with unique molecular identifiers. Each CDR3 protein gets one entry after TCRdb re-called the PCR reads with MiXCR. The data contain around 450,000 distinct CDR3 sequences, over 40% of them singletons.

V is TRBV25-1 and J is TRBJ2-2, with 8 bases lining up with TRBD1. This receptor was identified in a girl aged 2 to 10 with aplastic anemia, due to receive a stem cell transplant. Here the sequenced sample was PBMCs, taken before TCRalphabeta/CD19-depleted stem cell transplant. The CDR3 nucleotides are TGTGCCAGCAGTGACAGGGGGCGGGTCGGGGAGCTGTTTTTT. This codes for CASSDRGRVGELFF.